These 20 T cell receptor beta chains were sequenced from one sample in a study of beta chain features in type 1 diabetes. Expressed TCRB transcripts got sequenced, as all isolated RNA was reverse transcribed. Sequencing used immunoSEQ multiplex PCR; TCRdb keeps in-frame clones, though not all of them. The table has some 99,000 clones, almost 40% seen once. Sequenced: stem cell memory CD4+ T cells from blood. These receptors all stem from a woman under 30 in good health.

The V gene is TRBV30, the J gene TRBJ1-1; D is possibly TRBD1 (6 bases). V was clipped by 5 bases and J by 1 base, with 14 bases between them. Germline loops: CDR1 GTSNPN, CDR2 SVGIG (reference sequence). The CDR3 loop spans 14 amino acids. The CDR3 sequence is CAWGQGLGNTEAFF. CDR3 bases: TGTGCCTGGGGGCAGGGGCTAGGGAACACTGAAGCTTTCTTT.

V gene TRBV5-6 combines with J gene TRBJ2-7; TRBD2 matches at 10 bases. The CDR3 contains 16 residues. Trimming removed 4 bases from V and 3 bases from J; junction bases left unmatched: 10. Germline CDR1 SGHDT, CDR2 YYEEEE. The CDR3: CASSPGAGGNLYEQYF. The DNA of the CDR3 is TGTGCCAGCAGCCCCGGAGCGGGAGGGAACCTCTACGAGCAGTACTTC.

The V gene is TRBV11-3, the J gene TRBJ2-1; D is perhaps TRBD2 (6 bases). This CDR3 region has 16 residues. The germline V and J ends were trimmed by 5 bases and 4 bases, with 18 bases remaining between them. CDR1 is SGHNT, CDR2 YENEEA, per germline. The CDR3 region is CASSPRGQRVYNEQFF. CDR3 nucleotide sequence: TGTGCCAGCAGCCCAAGGGGTCAGCGGGTGTACAATGAGCAGTTCTTC.

This clone has more than one count but fewer than ten. This chain links TRBV20-1 with TRBJ2-7; the match to TRBD2 covers 8 bases. Germline V CDR1 and CDR2: DFQATT, SNEGSKA (reference sequence). With V trimmed by 4 bases and J by 7 bases, 3 bases remained unmatched. This CDR3 has 11 amino acids. CDR3 in amino acids: CSATAGVEQYF. The DNA for the CDR3 is TGCAGTGCTACAGCGGGAGTGGAGCAGTACTTC.

This sequence joins TRBV7-9 and TRBJ1-1; the match to TRBD1 covers 9 bases. The CDR3 is 14 residues long. Germline V gives CDR1 SEHNR, CDR2 FQNEAQ (reference sequence). Trimming cost V 6 bases and J 4 bases; bases outside gene matches: 6. The CDR3 coding sequence is TGTGCCAGCAGTTCAACAGGGGGCGGCACTGAAGCTTTCTTT. Its protein product is CASSSTGGGTEAFF. Full variable domain (rest looked up from reference TRBV7-9 and TRBJ1-1): DTGVSQNPRHKITKRGQNVTFRCDPISEHNRLYWYRQTLGQGPEFLTYFQNEAQLEKSRLLSDRFSAERPKGSFSTLEIQRTEQGDSAMYLCASSSTGGGTEAFFGQGTRLTVV.

This clone showed up just a few times. V usage is TRBV5-1 and J usage is TRBJ2-2; D is possibly TRBD2 (6 bases). There are 17 residues in the CDR3. V was cut by 3 bases and J by 5 bases, with 20 bases left in between. Germline CDR1 is SGHRS and CDR2 is YFSETQ. As DNA, the CDR3 is TGCGCCAGCAGCTGGGGCGCCCCGGGACTGGGGACCGGGGAGCTGTTTTTT. Protein sequence: CASSWGAPGLGTGELFF.

The genes are TRBV9 and TRBJ2-7, with 16 bases lining up with TRBD2. The CDR3 length is 20 residues. Germline trimming cut 2 bases from V and 2 bases from J; bases unmatched to any gene: 13. Germline V gene data show CDR1 as SGDLS and CDR2 as YYNGEE. The CDR3 bases are TGTGCCAGCAGCGTGGGGCCGGGACTAGCGGGAGGGTCCGGCACCTACGAGCAGTACTTC. Amino acid sequence: CASSVGPGLAGGSGTYEQYF.

The chain joins TRBV10-3 to TRBJ1-3; D unclear. Trimming removed 7 bases at V and 6 bases at J, with 7 bases between. The CDR3 spans 11 residues. Germline CDR1 and CDR2: ENHRY and SYGVKD. CDR3 loop: CAIMSVNTIYF. In DNA, the CDR3 is TGTGCCATCATGTCGGTAAACACCATATATTTT.

This clone turned up a few times. V and J are TRBV18 and TRBJ1-5; D might be TRBD1 (5 bases). The V end was cut by 6 bases, the J end by 5 bases, with 14 bases between. In germline, CDR1 is KGHSH, CDR2 LQKENI. The length of the CDR3 is 14 residues. CDR3 in amino acids: CASSFGGKDQPQHF. The CDR3 DNA sequence: TGTGCCAGCTCGTTCGGGGGGAAAGATCAGCCCCAGCATTTT.

This clone was seen only a few times. The rearrangement uses TRBV7-2 and TRBJ2-7, with 11 bases matching TRBD2. Germline lookup yields CDR1 SGHTA and CDR2 FQGNSA. The CDR3 has 15 amino acids. Trimming cost V 1 base and J 6 bases; bases outside gene matches: 5. This chain's CDR3 is CASSLDLAGGPEQYF. CDR3 coding DNA: TGTGCCAGCAGCTTAGATTTAGCGGGAGGGCCCGAGCAGTACTTC.

This clone was counted only a few times. The V call is TRBV5-1, the J call TRBJ2-1, with 9 positions matching TRBD2. CDR3 size: 15 residues. J lost 9 bases, V lost 3 bases, and 10 bases had no gene match. CDR1 is SGHRS and CDR2 is YFSETQ in the germline V gene. The CDR3 sequence is CASSWGAGGWSEQFF. CDR3 sequence (DNA): TGCGCCAGCAGCTGGGGAGCGGGAGGATGGAGTGAGCAGTTCTTC.

This clone was counted many times. The chain employs TRBV7-8 and TRBJ2-5; TRBD2 matches at 7 bases. Germline V gives CDR1 SGHVS, CDR2 FQNEAQ. J was trimmed by 5 bases and V by 10 bases; bases with no gene match: 10. The CDR3 runs to 13 residues. CDR3 sequence (DNA): TGTGCCACCTCGGGACTATTGCAGGAGACCCAGTACTTC. This sequence encodes CATSGLLQETQYF.

The chain employs TRBV28 and TRBJ2-5, with TRBD2 identical over 10 bases. TRBJ2-7 matches the DNA end more closely, so the J call is doubtful. The germline V gene has CDR1 MDHEN and CDR2 SYDVKM. The CDR3 runs to 16 residues. The CDR3, as DNA: TGTGCCAGCAGTTTATGGACTAGCGGGTCCTCCTACGAGCAGTACTTC. Its translation: CASSLWTSGSSYEQYF.

This chain connects TRBV5-4 to TRBJ2-3, with D possibly matching TRBD1 (6 bases). Germline V gives CDR1 SGHNT, CDR2 YYREEE (reference sequence). Trimming took 3 bases from V and 6 from J, leaving 11 bases between them. This CDR3 spans 13 amino acids. CDR3 sequence: CASSSTGLDTQYF. DNA for the CDR3: TGTGCCAGCAGCTCTACAGGGTTGGATACGCAGTATTTT.

The V and J genes are TRBV11-1 and TRBJ1-1; D possibly corresponds to TRBD1 (5 bases). V lost 6 bases and J 0 bases, leaving 14 bases between the germline ends. CDR3 length: 15 amino acids. CDR1 is SGHAT, CDR2 FQDESV, per germline (reference sequence). Here the CDR3 reads CASSRSRVVNTEAFF. DNA of the CDR3: TGTGCCAGCAGTCGCTCCAGGGTAGTGAACACTGAAGCTTTCTTT.

This chain connects TRBV29-1 to TRBJ1-1, with D possibly being TRBD1 (6 bases). The germline gives CDR1 SQVTM, CDR2 ANQGSEA. This CDR3 spans 15 amino acids. Trimming shortened V by 5 bases and J by 4 bases, and 20 bases separated the two germline ends. Here the CDR3 DNA reads TGCAGCGTTCCGGCCCGTCACAGGGAGAGCACTGAAGCTTTCTTT. Translating it yields CSVPARHRESTEAFF.

This clone was recorded a few times. The rearrangement links TRBV19 to TRBJ2-2; the match to TRBD2 covers 8 bases. Per germline, CDR1 LNHDA and CDR2 SQIVND (reference sequence). The CDR3 runs 16 residues. Trimming removed 6 bases from V and 6 bases from J; junction bases left unmatched: 12. The DNA of the CDR3 is TGTGCCAGTAGGATTCCGGGACTAGAGTCTGCCGGGGAGCTGTTTTTT. This sequence encodes CASRIPGLESAGELFF.

The V and J genes are TRBV29-1 and TRBJ2-5; D is ambiguous. The germline V gene has CDR1 SQVTM and CDR2 ANQGSEA. V was trimmed by 4 bases and J by 0 bases, leaving 6 bases between them. The CDR3 has 12 residues. The CDR3 protein is CSVGGNQETQYF. In DNA form, the CDR3 reads TGCAGCGTTGGCGGAAACCAAGAGACCCAGTACTTC.

The rearrangement joins TRBV14 to TRBJ1-1, with TRBD1 as a possible D gene (6 bases). With 1 base removed from V and 6 bases from J, the gap between germline ends came to 6 bases. The CDR3 length is 12 residues. Looked up from germline, CDR1 is SGHDN and CDR2 is FVKESK. The CDR3 protein is CASSQGTAEAFF. DNA for the CDR3: TGTGCCAGCAGCCAAGGGACAGCTGAAGCTTTCTTT.

V is TRBV2 and J is TRBJ2-2; D not certain. Germline CDR1 reads SNHLY; CDR2 reads FYNNEI. The CDR3 runs 16 residues. Trimming removed 2 bases from V and 8 bases from J, with 18 bases in between. The CDR3 reads CASSEFGLETWGELFF. In DNA, the CDR3 is TGTGCCAGCAGTGAATTCGGGTTAGAGACGTGGGGGGAGCTGTTTTTT.